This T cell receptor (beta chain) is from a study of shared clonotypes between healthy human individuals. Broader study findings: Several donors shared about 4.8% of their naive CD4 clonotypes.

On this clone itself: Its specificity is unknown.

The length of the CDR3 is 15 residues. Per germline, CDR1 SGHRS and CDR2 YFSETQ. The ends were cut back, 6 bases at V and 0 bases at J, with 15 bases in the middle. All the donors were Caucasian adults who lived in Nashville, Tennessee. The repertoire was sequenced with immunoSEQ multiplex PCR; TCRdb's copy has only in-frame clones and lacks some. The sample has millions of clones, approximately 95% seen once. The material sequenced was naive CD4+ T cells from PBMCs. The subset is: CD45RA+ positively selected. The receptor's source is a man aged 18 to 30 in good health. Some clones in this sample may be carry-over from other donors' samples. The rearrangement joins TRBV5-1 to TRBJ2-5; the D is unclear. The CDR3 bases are TGCGCCAGCACCTCAGGATCAAGTAACCAAGAGACCCAGTACTTC. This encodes CASTSGSSNQETQYF.